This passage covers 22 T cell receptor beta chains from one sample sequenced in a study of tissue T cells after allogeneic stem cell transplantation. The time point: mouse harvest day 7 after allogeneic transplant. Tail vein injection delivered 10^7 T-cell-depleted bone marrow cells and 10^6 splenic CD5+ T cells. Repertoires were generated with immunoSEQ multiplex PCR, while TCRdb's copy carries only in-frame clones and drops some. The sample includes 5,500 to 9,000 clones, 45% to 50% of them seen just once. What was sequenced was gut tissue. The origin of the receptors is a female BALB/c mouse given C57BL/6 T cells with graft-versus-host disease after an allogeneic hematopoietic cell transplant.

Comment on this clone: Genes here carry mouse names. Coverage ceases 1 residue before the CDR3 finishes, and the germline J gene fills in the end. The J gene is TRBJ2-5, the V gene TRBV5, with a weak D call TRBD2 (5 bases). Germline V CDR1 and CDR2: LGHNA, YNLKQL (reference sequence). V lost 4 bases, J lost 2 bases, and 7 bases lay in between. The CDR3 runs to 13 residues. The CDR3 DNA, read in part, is TGTGCCAGCAGCCCCACTGGCCAAGACACCCAGTAC. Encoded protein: CASSPTGQDTQY. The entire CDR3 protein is CASSPTGQDTQYF.

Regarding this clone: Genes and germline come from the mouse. The part of the CDR3 DNA that was read is TGTGCCAGCAGCCCGACTGGGGGGCCCCAAGACACCCAGTAC. Encoded protein: CASSPTGGPQDTQY. The whole CDR3 reads CASSPTGGPQDTQYF. This chain joins TRBV5 and TRBJ2-5, with TRBD2 identical over 10 bases. Coverage ceases 1 residue before the CDR3 finishes, and the germline J gene fills in the end. Trimming took 4 bases from V and 2 from J; bases not matched to a gene: 3. Germline V gives CDR1 LGHNA, CDR2 YNLKQL (reference sequence). The CDR3 totals 15 residues.

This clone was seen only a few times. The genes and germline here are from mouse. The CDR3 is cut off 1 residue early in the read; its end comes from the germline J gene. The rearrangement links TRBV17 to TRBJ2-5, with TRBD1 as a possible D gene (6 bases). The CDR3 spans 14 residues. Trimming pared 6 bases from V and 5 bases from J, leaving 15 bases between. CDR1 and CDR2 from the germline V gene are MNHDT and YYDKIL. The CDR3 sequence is CASSPQGKRDTQYF. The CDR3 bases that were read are TGTGCTAGCAGCCCTCAGGGGAAGCGAGACACCCAGTAC. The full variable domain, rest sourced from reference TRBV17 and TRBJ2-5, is DTTVKQNPRYKLARVGKPVNLICSQTMNHDTMYWYQKKPNQAPKLLLFYYDKILNREADTFEKFQSSRPNNSFCSLYIGSAGLEYSAMYLCASSPQGKRDTQYFGPGTRLLVL.

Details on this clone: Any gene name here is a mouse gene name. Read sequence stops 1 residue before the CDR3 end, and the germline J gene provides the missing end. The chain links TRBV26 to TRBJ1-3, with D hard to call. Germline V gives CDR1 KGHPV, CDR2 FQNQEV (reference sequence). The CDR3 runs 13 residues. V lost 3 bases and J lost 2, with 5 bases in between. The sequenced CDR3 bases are TGTGCCAGCAGTCTCGAGGCTGGAAATACGCTCTAT. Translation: CASSLEAGNTLY. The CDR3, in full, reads CASSLEAGNTLYF.

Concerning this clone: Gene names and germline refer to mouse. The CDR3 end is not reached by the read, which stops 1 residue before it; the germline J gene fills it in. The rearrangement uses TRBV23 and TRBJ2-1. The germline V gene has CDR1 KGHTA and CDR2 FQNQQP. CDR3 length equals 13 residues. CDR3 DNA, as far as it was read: TGCTCCAGCAGTCATCGAAACTATGCTGAGCAGTTC. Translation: CSSSHRNYAEQF. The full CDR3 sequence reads CSSSHRNYAEQFF.

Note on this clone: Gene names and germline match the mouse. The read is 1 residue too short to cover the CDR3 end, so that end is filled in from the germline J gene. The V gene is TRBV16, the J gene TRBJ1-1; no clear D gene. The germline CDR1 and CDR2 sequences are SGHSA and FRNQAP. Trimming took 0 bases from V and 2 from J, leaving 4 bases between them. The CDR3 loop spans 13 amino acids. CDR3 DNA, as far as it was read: TGTGCAAGCAGCTTAGACAGCAACACAGAAGTCTTC. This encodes CASSLDSNTEVF. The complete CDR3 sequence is CASSLDSNTEVFF.

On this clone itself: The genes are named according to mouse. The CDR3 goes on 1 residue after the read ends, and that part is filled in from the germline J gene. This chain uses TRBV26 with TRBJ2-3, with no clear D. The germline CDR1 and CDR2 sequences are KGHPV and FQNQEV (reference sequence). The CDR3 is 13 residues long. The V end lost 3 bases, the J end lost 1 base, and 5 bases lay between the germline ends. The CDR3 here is CASSLQGAETLYF. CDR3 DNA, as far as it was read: TGTGCCAGCAGTCTCCAGGGTGCAGAAACGCTGTAT.

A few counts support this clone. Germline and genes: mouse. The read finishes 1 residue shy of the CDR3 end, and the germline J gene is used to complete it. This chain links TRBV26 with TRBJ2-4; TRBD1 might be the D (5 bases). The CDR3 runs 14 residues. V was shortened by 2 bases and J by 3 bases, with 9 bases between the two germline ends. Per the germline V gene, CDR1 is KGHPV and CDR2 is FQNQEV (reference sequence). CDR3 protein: CASSLRGGQNTLYF. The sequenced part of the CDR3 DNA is TGTGCCAGCAGTCTGAGGGGAGGGCAAAACACCTTGTAC.

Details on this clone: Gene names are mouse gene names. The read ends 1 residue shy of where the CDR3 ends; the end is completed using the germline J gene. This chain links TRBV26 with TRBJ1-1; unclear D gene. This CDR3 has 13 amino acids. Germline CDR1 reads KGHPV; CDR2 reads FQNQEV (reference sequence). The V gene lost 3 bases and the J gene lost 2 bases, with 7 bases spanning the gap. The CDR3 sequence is CASSLAPNTEVFF. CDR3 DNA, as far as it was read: TGTGCCAGCAGTCTCGCACCCAACACAGAAGTCTTC.

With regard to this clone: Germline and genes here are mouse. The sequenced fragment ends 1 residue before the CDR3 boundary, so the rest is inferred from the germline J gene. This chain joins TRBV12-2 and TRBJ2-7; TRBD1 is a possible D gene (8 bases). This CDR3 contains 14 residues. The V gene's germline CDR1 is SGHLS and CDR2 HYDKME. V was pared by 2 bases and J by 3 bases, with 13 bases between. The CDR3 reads CASSPTGGLYEQYF. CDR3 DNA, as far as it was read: TGTGCCAGCTCTCCCACAGGGGGGCTCTATGAACAGTAC.

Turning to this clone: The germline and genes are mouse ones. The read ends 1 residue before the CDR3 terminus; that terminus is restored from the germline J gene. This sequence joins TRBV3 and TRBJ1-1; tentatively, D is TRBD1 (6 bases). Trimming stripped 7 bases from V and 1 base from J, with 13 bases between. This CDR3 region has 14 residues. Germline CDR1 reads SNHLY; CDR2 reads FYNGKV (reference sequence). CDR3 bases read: TGTGCCAGCATCACCGGGACAAGAAACACAGAAGTCTTC. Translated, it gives CASITGTRNTEVF. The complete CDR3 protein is CASITGTRNTEVFF.

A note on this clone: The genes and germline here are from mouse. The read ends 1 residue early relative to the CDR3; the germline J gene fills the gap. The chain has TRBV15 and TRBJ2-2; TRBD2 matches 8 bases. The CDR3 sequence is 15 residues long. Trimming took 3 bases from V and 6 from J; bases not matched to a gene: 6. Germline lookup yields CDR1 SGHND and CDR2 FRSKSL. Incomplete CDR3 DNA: TGTGCCAGCAGTTTGGGGGGGCGGAACGCCGGGCAGCTCTAC. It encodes CASSLGGRNAGQLY. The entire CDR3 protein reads CASSLGGRNAGQLYF.

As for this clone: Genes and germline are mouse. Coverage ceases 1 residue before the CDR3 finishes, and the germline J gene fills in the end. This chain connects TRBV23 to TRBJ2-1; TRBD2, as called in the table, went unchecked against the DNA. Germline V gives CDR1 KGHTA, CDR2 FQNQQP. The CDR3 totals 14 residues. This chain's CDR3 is CSSSLWGNYAEQFF. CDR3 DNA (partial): TGCTCCAGCAGTCTCTGGGGGAACTATGCTGAGCAGTTC.

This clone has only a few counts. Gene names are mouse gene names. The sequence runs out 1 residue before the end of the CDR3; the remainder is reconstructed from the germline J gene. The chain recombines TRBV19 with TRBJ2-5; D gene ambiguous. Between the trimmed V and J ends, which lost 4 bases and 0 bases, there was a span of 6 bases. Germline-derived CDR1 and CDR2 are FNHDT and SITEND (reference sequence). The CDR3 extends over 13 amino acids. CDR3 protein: CASSRVNQDTQYF. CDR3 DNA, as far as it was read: TGTGCCAGCAGTCGGGTTAACCAAGACACCCAGTAC.

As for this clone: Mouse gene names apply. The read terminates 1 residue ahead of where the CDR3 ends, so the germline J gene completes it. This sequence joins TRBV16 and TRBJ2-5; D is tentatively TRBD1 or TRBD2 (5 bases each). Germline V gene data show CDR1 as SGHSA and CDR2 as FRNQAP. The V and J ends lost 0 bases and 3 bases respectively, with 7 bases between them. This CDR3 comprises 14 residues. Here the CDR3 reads CASSLDGAQDTQYF. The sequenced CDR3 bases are TGTGCAAGCAGCTTAGATGGGGCGCAAGACACCCAGTAC.

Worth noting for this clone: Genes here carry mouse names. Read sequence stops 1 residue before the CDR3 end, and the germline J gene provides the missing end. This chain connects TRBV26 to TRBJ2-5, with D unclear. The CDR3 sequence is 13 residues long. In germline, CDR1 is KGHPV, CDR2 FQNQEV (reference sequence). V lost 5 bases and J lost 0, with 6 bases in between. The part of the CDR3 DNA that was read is TGTGCCAGCAGTGCGGGTAACCAAGACACCCAGTAC. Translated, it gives CASSAGNQDTQY. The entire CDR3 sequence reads CASSAGNQDTQYF.

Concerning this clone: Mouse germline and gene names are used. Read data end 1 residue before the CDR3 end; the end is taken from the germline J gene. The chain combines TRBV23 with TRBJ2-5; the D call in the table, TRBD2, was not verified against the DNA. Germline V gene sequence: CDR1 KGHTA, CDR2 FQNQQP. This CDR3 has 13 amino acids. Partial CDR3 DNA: TGCTCCAGCAGTGACTGGGACCAAGACACCCAGTAC. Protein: CSSSDWDQDTQY. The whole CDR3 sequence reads CSSSDWDQDTQYF.

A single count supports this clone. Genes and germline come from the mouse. The chain's CDR3 is CTCSGLGGEDTQYF. The covered CDR3 bases are TGCACCTGCAGTGGACTGGGGGGCGAAGACACCCAGTAC. This chain uses TRBV1 with TRBJ2-5; TRBD2 aligns across 10 bases. The read ends 1 residue early relative to the CDR3; the germline J gene fills the gap. J gave up 4 bases and V 4 bases, and 2 bases lay outside the gene matches. The CDR3 has 14 residues. Germline CDR1 and CDR2: NSQYPW and LRSPGD (reference sequence).

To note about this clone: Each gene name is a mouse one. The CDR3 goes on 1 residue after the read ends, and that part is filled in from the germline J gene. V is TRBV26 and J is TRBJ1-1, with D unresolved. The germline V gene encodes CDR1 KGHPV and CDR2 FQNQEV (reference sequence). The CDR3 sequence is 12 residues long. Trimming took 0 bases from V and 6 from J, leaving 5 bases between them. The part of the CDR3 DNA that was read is TGTGCCAGCAGTCTGTCAGGGCCAGAAGTCTTC. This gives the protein CASSLSGPEVF. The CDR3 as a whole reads CASSLSGPEVFF.

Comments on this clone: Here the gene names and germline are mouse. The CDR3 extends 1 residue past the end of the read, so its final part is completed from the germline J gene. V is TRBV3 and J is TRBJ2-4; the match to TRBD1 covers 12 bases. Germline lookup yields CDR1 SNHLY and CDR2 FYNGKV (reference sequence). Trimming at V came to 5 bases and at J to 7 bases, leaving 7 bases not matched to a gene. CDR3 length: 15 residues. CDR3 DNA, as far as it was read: TGTGCCAGCAGCATGGGACAGGGGGCGCCCCACACCTTGTAC. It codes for CASSMGQGAPHTLY. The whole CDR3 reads CASSMGQGAPHTLYF.

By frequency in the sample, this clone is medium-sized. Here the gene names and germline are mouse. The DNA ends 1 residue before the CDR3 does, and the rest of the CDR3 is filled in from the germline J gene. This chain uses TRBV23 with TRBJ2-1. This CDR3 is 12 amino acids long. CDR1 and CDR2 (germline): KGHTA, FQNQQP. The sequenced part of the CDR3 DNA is TGCTCCAGCAGTCAATCTTATGCTGAGCAGTTC. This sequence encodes CSSSQSYAEQF. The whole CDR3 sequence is CSSSQSYAEQFF. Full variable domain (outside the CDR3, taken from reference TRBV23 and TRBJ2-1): DAAVTQKPRYLIKMKGQEAEMKCIPEKGHTAVFWYQQKQSKELKFLIYFQNQQPLDQIDMVKERFSAVCPSSSLCSLGIRTCEAEDSALYLCSSSQSYAEQFFGPGTRLTVL.

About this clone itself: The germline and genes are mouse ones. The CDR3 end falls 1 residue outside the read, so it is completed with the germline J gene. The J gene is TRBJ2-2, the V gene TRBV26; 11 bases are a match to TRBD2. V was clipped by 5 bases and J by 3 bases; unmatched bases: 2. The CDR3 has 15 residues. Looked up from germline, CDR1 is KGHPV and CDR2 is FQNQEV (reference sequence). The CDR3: CASSLTGGDTGQLYF. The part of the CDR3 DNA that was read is TGTGCCAGCAGTTTGACTGGGGGGGACACCGGGCAGCTCTAC.